This passage covers 24 T cell receptor beta chains from one sample sequenced in a study of CD8+CD57+ T cells in acquired aplastic anemia. Genomic DNA provided the template from which TCR beta VDJ and CDR3 profiles were obtained. TCRdb re-called the reads through MiXCR, storing one row per CDR3 protein. The repertoire consists of 150,000 to 200,000 distinct CDR3 sequences, with 64% occurring once and the leading ten covering under 60%. Sequenced sample: sorted CD4+, CD8+, or CD8+CD57+ T cells (not recorded which) from PBMCs. The receptors here all came from a human donor with severe aplastic anemia or a healthy control (not recorded which).

This clonotype turned up a few times. V and J are TRBV4-2 and TRBJ2-5, with a tentative D call TRBD2 (5 bases). This CDR3 has 13 amino acids. V was clipped by 5 bases and J by 6 bases, with 13 bases between them. CDR1 is LGHNA, CDR2 YNFKEQ, per germline. This CDR3 is CASSLYGEQTQYF. The CDR3 DNA reads TGTGCCAGCAGCTTGTACGGGGAACAGACCCAGTACTTC.

This clonotype was detected only once. This chain connects TRBV7-2 to TRBJ1-1, with a possible D match to TRBD1 (5 bases). CDR1 is SGHTA, CDR2 FQGNSA, per germline. This CDR3 spans 13 amino acids. The V end was cut by 4 bases, the J end by 7 bases, with 13 bases between. The CDR3 loop reads CASSYTGVSEAFF. The CDR3, as DNA: TGTGCCAGCAGCTATACGGGGGTGAGTGAAGCTTTCTTT.

This chain uses TRBV29-1 with TRBJ1-2; no clear D. Germline lookup yields CDR1 SQVTM and CDR2 ANQGSEA. Trimming cost V 6 bases and J 4 bases, with 27 bases left between them. The CDR3 extends over 17 amino acids. CDR3 DNA: TGCAGCGTCGAAAATCACGGGAGGGTAGTTATACTCTATGGCTACACCTTC. As protein: CSVENHGRVVILYGYTF.

Comment on this clonotype: A much more abundant neighbour one base away suggests this may be a read error. The CDR3 sequence is CAGSFGQELTKGPEAFF. The CDR3 nucleotides are TGTGCCGGCAGTTTTGGCCAGGAACTTACCAAGGGCCCTGAAGCTTTCTTT. This chain uses TRBV12-3 or TRBV12-4 with TRBJ1-1; D unresolved. The CDR3 has 17 amino acids.

On this clonotype: Relative to the germline gene, one junction end is altered; a read error may explain this. The chain links TRBV27 to TRBJ1-4, with D possibly TRBD1 on 5 matching bases. The CDR3 runs 14 residues. The V gene's germline CDR1 is MNHEY and CDR2 SMNVEV (reference sequence). The chain's CDR3 is CASSLGGTNEKPFF. The CDR3 DNA reads as TGTGCCAGCAGTTTAGGGGGGACTAATGAAAAACCGTTTTTT.

The V and J genes are TRBV29-1 and TRBJ2-3, with 11 nucleotides matching TRBD2. CDR1 and CDR2 (germline): SQVTM, ANQGSEA. V was pared by 3 bases and J by 3 bases, with 2 bases of the junction left unmatched. CDR3 length equals 14 residues. The DNA of the CDR3 is TGCAGCGTTGACCTAGCGGGGGGAACAGATACGCAGTATTTT. Residues: CSVDLAGGTDTQYF.

This sequence joins TRBV20-1 and TRBJ2-7; D is unclear. The germline V gene encodes CDR1 DFQATT and CDR2 SNEGSKA (reference sequence). The CDR3 consists of 15 residues. V lost 3 bases, J lost 1 base, and 16 bases lay in between. The CDR3 DNA reads as TGCAGTGCTAGGCCTAACCAACTTCTATCCTACGAGCAGTACTTC. Translation gives CSARPNQLLSYEQYF.

This clonotype occurred once. The chain recombines TRBV24-1 with TRBJ2-5; 7 positions agree with TRBD1. The CDR3 is made up of 17 amino acids. Germline V gene data show CDR1 as KGHDR and CDR2 as SFDVKD. J lost 2 bases, V lost 2 bases, and 10 bases had no gene match. The CDR3 here is CATSDSGKGQRQETQYF. The CDR3 DNA is TGTGCCACCAGTGATTCGGGGAAGGGACAGAGACAAGAGACCCAGTACTTC.

This chain joins TRBV14 and TRBJ2-2; no reliable D call. CDR1 is SGHDN and CDR2 is FVKESK in the germline V gene. Trimming pared 6 bases from V and 1 base from J, leaving 9 bases between. CDR3 length: 14 residues. The CDR3 protein is CASSLAWNTGELFF. CDR3 bases: TGTGCCAGCAGTCTGGCCTGGAACACCGGGGAGCTGTTTTTT.

V is TRBV19 and J is TRBJ1-6; a possible D gene is TRBD1 (5 bases). From germline, CDR1 is LNHDA and CDR2 SQIVND (reference sequence). V gave up 5 bases and J gave up 0 bases, with 23 bases separating them. There are 20 residues in the CDR3. The CDR3 loop reads CASSLARGEYLSSYNSPLHF. In DNA form, the CDR3 reads TGTGCCAGTAGTCTTGCGCGGGGGGAATATCTGAGCTCCTATAATTCACCCCTCCACTTT.

Details on this clonotype: One end of the junction fails to match germline, which may point to a read error. The gene calls are TRBV11-3 and TRBJ2-7; the D gene is possibly TRBD2 (6 bases). The CDR3 length is 13 residues. Germline V CDR1 and CDR2: SGHNT, YENEEA. CDR3 DNA: TGTGACAGCAGAGCCCGGGGGACCGTCGAGCAGTACTTC. This sequence encodes CDSRARGTVEQYF.

The gene calls are TRBV7-9 and TRBJ2-1, with D perhaps given as TRBD1 or TRBD2 (5 bases each). V gave up 5 bases and J gave up 8 bases, with 28 bases separating them. Germline V gene data show CDR1 as SEHNR and CDR2 as FQNEAQ (reference sequence). The CDR3 is made up of 18 amino acids. CDR3 nucleotide sequence: TGTGCCAGCAGCCTTCAACACGGGACGGCTTTGACGGTCGATGAGCAGTTCTTC. It encodes CASSLQHGTALTVDEQFF. The full variable domain, completed using reference TRBV7-9 and TRBJ2-1, is DTGVSQNPRHKITKRGQNVTFRCDPISEHNRLYWYRQTLGQGPEFLTYFQNEAQLEKSRLLSDRFSAERPKGSFSTLEIQRTEQGDSAMYLCASSLQHGTALTVDEQFFGPGTRLTVL.

To note about this clonotype: A much larger clonotype is one base distant, so this may be a read error. V is TRBV24-1 and J is TRBJ2-1; D is possibly TRBD1 (5 bases). V lost 4 bases and J 8 bases, leaving 14 bases between the germline ends. The CDR3 sequence is 14 residues long. Per the germline V gene, CDR1 is KGHDR and CDR2 is SFDVKD. Here the CDR3 DNA reads TGTGCCACCAGTGAGGTAGGAACCAGGGATGAGCAGTTCTTC. The encoded protein is CATSEVGTRDEQFF.

This clonotype was recorded a few times. V is TRBV2 and J is TRBJ1-3; D is ambiguous. Trimming left V 10 bases short and J 0 bases short, with 10 bases between. The CDR3 is 13 residues long. Germline V gene sequence: CDR1 SNHLY, CDR2 FYNNEI. CDR3 sequence (DNA): TGTGCCACCGCGTTTTCCTCTGGAAACACCATATATTTT. It specifies CATAFSSGNTIYF. Filled out from reference TRBV2 and TRBJ1-3, the complete variable domain reads EPEVTQTPSHQVTQMGQEVILRCVPISNHLYFYWYRQILGQKVEFLVSFYNNEISEKSEIFDDQFSVERPDGSNFTLKIRSTKLEDSAMYFCATAFSSGNTIYFGEGSWLTVV.

The rearrangement joins TRBV29-1 to TRBJ1-2; TRBD1 is a possible D gene (5 bases). Trimming removed 4 bases at V and 6 bases at J, with 12 bases between. Germline V CDR1 and CDR2: SQVTM, ANQGSEA. This CDR3 has 12 residues. CDR3 amino acids: CSVVSGYDGYTF. The CDR3 DNA reads TGCAGCGTTGTTTCAGGGTATGATGGCTACACCTTC.

This clonotype has ten or more counts. This chain connects TRBV19 to TRBJ2-5, with 7 bases fitting TRBD1. Germline V gene sequence: CDR1 LNHDA, CDR2 SQIVND (reference sequence). This CDR3 spans 13 amino acids. The J segment lost 3 bases and the V segment lost 9 bases, leaving 7 bases of the junction unmatched. CDR3: CASQRGGEETQYF. The CDR3 coding sequence is TGTGCCAGCCAAAGAGGGGGCGAAGAGACCCAGTACTTC.

This chain links TRBV7-6 with TRBJ2-7; no clear D. Germline V gives CDR1 SGHVS, CDR2 FNYEAQ. Trimming removed 1 base from V and 6 bases from J, with 10 bases in between. The CDR3 runs 13 residues. The CDR3 spells CASSLGQTSEQYF. The CDR3 DNA reads TGTGCCAGCAGCTTAGGTCAGACAAGCGAGCAGTACTTC.

The chain recombines TRBV7-9 with TRBJ2-5, with a weak D call TRBD2 (5 bases). The V and J ends lost 1 base and 10 bases respectively, with 10 bases between them. From germline, CDR1 is SEHNR and CDR2 FQNEAQ (reference sequence). The CDR3 is 12 residues long. CDR3 amino acids: CASSLVGLDQYF. The DNA for the CDR3 is TGTGCCAGCAGCTTAGTAGGACTTGACCAGTACTTC.

At least ten counts were recorded for this clonotype. The chain is built from TRBV6-1 and TRBJ1-3; perhaps TRBD1 as D (5 bases). The CDR3 covers 20 residues. V was pared by 0 bases and J by 5 bases, with 26 bases between. Germline CDR1 and CDR2: MNHNS and SASEGT. CDR3 region: CASSEASTRTPVQYRNTIYF. The CDR3 nucleotides read TGTGCCAGCAGTGAAGCCTCAACCAGGACACCGGTTCAATACCGAAACACCATATATTTT.

The rearrangement uses TRBV5-1 and TRBJ1-1, with D possibly TRBD1 on 5 matching bases. In germline, CDR1 is SGHRS, CDR2 YFSETQ. Trimming removed 5 bases from V and 2 bases from J, with 13 bases in between. This CDR3 region has 14 residues. In DNA, the CDR3 is TGCGCCAGCAGGACGGGACCGAGAAACACTGAAGCTTTCTTT. Translating gives CASRTGPRNTEAFF.

This clonotype was detected many times. V is TRBV12-3 or TRBV12-4 and J is TRBJ2-3, with D tentatively TRBD1 (5 bases). V gave up 3 bases and J gave up 4 bases, with 8 bases separating them. The CDR3 loop spans 13 amino acids. For the CDR3, the DNA is TGTGCCAGCAGTTTGAGCAGGGCAGATACGCAGTATTTT. Its translation: CASSLSRADTQYF.

The rearrangement uses TRBV2 and TRBJ2-7; D gene unclear. V shed 3 bases and J shed 3 bases, with 12 bases lying between them. This CDR3 spans 14 amino acids. The germline V gene encodes CDR1 SNHLY and CDR2 FYNNEI. CDR3 loop: CASSDIQVLYEQYF. In DNA, the CDR3 is TGTGCCAGCAGTGATATCCAGGTTCTCTACGAGCAGTACTTC.

This clonotype was counted a few times. The rearrangement uses TRBV7-9 and TRBJ1-2; D possibly corresponds to TRBD1 (5 bases). Trimming stripped 5 bases from V and 7 bases from J, with 14 bases between. CDR1 SEHNR and CDR2 FQNEAQ come from the germline V gene (reference sequence). This CDR3 has 13 residues. The CDR3 region is CASSLQVLSGYTF. CDR3 DNA sequence: TGTGCCAGCAGCCTACAGGTACTCTCTGGCTACACCTTC.

Remarks on this clonotype: Sequence at one end of the junction differs from germline and may be a read error. The chain is built from TRBV27 and TRBJ1-5; TRBD1 matches at 12 bases. The CDR3 is 15 residues long. Per germline, CDR1 MNHEY and CDR2 SMNVEV (reference sequence). CDR3 amino acids: CASSSGTGGNQPQHF. Here the CDR3 DNA reads TGTGCCAGCAGTTCTGGGACAGGGGGCAACCAGCCCCAGCATTTT.